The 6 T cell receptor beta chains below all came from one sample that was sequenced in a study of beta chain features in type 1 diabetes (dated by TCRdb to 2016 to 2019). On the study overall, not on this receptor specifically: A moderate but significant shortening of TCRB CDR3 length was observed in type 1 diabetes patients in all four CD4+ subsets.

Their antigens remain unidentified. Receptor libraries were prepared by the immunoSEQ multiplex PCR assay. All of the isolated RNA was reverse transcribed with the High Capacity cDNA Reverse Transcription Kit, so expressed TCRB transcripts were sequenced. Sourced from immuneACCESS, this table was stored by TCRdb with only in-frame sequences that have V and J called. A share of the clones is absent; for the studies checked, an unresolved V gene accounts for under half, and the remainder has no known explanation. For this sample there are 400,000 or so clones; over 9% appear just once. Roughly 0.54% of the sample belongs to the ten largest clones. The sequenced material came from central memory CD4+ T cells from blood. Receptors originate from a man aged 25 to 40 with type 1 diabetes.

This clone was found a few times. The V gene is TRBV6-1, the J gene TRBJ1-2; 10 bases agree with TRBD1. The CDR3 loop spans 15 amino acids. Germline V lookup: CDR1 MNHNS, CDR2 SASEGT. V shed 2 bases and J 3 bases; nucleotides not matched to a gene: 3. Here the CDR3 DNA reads TGTGCCAGCAGTGAAAGACAGGGGGCGGACTATGGCTACACCTTC. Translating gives CASSERQGADYGYTF.

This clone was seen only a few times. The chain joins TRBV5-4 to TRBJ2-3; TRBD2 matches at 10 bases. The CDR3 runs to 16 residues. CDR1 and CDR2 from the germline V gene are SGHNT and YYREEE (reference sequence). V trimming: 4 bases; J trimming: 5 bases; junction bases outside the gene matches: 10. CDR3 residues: CASSVPVAGGRDTQYF. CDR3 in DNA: TGTGCCAGCAGCGTCCCTGTAGCGGGAGGCAGAGATACGCAGTATTTT. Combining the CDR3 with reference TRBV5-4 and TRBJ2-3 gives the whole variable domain ETGVTQSPTHLIKTRGQQVTLRCSSQSGHNTVSWYQQALGQGPQFIFQYYREEENGRGNFPPRFSGLQFPNYSSELNVNALELDDSALYLCASSVPVAGGRDTQYFGPGTRLTVL.

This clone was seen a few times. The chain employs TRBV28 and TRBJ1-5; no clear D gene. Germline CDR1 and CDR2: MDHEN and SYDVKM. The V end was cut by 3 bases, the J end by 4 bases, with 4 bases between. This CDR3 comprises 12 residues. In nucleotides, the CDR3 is TGTGCCAGCAGTTTCATGAATCAGCCCCAGCATTTT. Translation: CASSFMNQPQHF. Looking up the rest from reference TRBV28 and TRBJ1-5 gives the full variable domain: DVKVTQSSRYLVKRTGEKVFLECVQDMDHENMFWYRQDPGLGLRLIYFSYDVKMKEKGDIPEGYSVSREKKERFSLILESASTNQTSMYLCASSFMNQPQHFGDGTRLSIL.

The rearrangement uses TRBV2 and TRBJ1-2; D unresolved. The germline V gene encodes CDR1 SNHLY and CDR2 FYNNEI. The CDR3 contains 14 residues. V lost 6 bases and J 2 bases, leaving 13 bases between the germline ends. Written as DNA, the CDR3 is TGTGCCAGCAGCCCCCGCAGGTCCAACTATGGCTACACCTTC. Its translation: CASSPRRSNYGYTF. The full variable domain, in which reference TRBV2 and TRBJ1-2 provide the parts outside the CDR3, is EPEVTQTPSHQVTQMGQEVILRCVPISNHLYFYWYRQILGQKVEFLVSFYNNEISEKSEIFDDQFSVERPDGSNFTLKIRSTKLEDSAMYFCASSPRRSNYGYTFGSGTRLTVV.

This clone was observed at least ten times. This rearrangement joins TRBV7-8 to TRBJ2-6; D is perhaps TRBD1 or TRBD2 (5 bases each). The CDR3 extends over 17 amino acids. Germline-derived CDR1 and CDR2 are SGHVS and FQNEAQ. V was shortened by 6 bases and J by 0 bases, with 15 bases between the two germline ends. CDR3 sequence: CASSYGTVSSGANVLTF. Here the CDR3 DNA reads TGTGCCAGCAGTTACGGGACGGTGAGCTCTGGGGCCAACGTCCTGACTTTC.

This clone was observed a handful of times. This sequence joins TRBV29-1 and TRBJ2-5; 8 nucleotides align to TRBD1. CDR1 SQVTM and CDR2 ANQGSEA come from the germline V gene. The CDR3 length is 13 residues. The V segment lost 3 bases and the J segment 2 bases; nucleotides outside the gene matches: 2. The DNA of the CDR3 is TGCAGCGTTGAGAACAGGGGGCAAGAGACCCAGTACTTC. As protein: CSVENRGQETQYF.